This T cell receptor beta chain was captured in a study of blood T cell repertoires in COVID-19. Repertoires were generated with immunoSEQ multiplex PCR, while TCRdb's copy carries only in-frame clones and drops some. Among 270,000 or so clones listed, about four fifths were seen once. This clone was picked up one time. Other nucleotide sequences from this sample produce the same CDR3. The sample was peripheral blood. This receptor was taken from a woman aged 45-65 years who had recovered from COVID-19.

The DNA for the CDR3 is TGCAGTGCCGGGGGGAACACTGAAGCTTTCTTT. Residues: CSAGGNTEAFF. J is TRBJ1-1 and V is TRBV20-1; a possible D gene is TRBD1 (5 bases). Germline V gives CDR1 DFQATT, CDR2 SNEGSKA (reference sequence). V was trimmed by 6 bases and J by 1 base, leaving 6 bases between them. The CDR3 has 11 residues.